This TCR beta chain was captured by sequencing in a study of cytomegalovirus exposure and HLA in healthy donors. Whole-study results and caveats: Most CMV-associated TCR beta chains were later found to appear HLA-restricted.

PCR used 60 Vbeta primers and 13 Jbeta primers. Profiling relied on immunoSEQ multiplex PCR, and the TCRdb table lists in-frame clones only, not all of them. The sample yields about 180,000 clones, roughly four fifths seen once. As to this clone: Antigen: not known.

The CDR3 is 15 amino acids. From germline, CDR1 is LNHNV and CDR2 YYDKDF (reference sequence). The source is a male donor in good health and CMV-seronegative. V gene TRBV15 combines with J gene TRBJ2-5; TRBD1 aligns across 10 bases. TRBJ2-7 explains the end of the DNA better; the J call may be wrong. Specimen: PBMCs. The CDR3 protein is CATSKTGQGLYEQYF. CDR3 DNA sequence: TGTGCCACCAGCAAAACGGGACAGGGGCTATACGAGCAGTACTTC.